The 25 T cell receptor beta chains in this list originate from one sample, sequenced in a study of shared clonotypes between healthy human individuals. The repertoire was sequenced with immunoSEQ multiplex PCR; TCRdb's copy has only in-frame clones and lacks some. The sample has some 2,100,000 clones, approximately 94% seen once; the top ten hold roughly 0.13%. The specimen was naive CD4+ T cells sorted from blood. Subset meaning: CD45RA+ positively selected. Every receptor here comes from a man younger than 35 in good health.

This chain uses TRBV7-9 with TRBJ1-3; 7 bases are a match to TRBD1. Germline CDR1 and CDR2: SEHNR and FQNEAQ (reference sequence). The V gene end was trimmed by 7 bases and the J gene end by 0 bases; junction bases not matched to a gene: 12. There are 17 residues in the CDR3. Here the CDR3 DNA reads TGTGCCAGCACCGGCCCGGGACAGACTAACTCTGGAAACACCATATATTTT. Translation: CASTGPGQTNSGNTIYF. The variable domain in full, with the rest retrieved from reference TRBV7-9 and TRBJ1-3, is DTGVSQNPRHKITKRGQNVTFRCDPISEHNRLYWYRQTLGQGPEFLTYFQNEAQLEKSRLLSDRFSAERPKGSFSTLEIQRTEQGDSAMYLCASTGPGQTNSGNTIYFGEGSWLTVV.

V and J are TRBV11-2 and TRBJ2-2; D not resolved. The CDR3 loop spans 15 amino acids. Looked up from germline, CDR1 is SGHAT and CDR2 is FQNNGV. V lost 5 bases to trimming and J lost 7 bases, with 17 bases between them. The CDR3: CASSPPLGGDGELFF. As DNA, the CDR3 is TGTGCCAGCAGCCCCCCGCTTGGTGGGGACGGGGAGCTGTTTTTT.

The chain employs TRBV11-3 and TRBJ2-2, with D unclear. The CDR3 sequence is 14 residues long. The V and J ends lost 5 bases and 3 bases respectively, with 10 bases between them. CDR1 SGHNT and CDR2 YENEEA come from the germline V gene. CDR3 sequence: CASSPYLHTGELFF. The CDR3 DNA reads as TGTGCCAGCAGCCCTTATCTTCACACCGGGGAGCTGTTTTTT.

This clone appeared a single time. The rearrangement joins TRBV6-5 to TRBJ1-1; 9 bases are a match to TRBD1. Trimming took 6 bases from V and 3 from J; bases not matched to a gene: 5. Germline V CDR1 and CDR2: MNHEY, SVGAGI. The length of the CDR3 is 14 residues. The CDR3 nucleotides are TGTGCCAGCAGCACCGGGACAGGGCACACTGAAGCTTTCTTT. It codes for CASSTGTGHTEAFF.

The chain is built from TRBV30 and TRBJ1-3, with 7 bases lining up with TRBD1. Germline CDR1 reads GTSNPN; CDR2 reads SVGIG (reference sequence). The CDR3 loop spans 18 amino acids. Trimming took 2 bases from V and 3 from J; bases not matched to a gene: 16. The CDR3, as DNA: TGTGCCTGGAGTAAATCTCGGGACAGTCTAATTAGTGGAAACACCATATATTTT. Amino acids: CAWSKSRDSLISGNTIYF.

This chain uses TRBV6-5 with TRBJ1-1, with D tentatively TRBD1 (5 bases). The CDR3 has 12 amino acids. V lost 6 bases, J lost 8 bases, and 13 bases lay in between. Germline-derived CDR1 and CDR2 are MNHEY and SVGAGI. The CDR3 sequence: CASSLGGIEAFF. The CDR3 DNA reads TGTGCCAGCAGCCTCGGGGGGATAGAAGCTTTCTTT.

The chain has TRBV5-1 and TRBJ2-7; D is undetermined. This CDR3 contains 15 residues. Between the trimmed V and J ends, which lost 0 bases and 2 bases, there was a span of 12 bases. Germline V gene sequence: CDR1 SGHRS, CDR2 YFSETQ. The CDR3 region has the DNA TGCGCCAGCAGCTTGGGCGGAGAGAGAGCCTACGAGCAGTACTTC. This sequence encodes CASSLGGERAYEQYF.

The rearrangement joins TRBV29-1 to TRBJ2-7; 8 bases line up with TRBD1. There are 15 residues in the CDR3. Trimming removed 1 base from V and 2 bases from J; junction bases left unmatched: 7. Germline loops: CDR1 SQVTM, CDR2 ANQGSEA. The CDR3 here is CSVEGTQGQAYEQYF. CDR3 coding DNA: TGCAGCGTTGAAGGGACTCAGGGACAGGCCTACGAGCAGTACTTC.

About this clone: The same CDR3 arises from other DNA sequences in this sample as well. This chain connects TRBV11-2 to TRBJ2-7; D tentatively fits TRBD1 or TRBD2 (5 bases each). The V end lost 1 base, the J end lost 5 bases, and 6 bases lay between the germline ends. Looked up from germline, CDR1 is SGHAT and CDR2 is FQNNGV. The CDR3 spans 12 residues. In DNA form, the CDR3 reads TGTGCCAGCAGCTTAGGGGGGAACGAGCAGTACTTC. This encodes CASSLGGNEQYF.

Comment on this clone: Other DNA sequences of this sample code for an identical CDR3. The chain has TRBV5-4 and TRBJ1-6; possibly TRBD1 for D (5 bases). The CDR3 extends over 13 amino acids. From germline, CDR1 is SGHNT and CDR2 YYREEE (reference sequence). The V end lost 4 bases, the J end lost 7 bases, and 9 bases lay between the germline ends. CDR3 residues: CASSLDSNSPLHF. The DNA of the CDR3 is TGTGCCAGCAGCCTAGACAGCAATTCACCCCTCCACTTT.

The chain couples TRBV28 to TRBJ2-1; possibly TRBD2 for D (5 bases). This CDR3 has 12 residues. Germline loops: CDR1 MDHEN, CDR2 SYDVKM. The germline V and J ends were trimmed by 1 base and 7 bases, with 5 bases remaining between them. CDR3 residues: CASSLLANEQFF. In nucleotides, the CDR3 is TGTGCCAGCAGTTTATTAGCGAATGAGCAGTTCTTC.

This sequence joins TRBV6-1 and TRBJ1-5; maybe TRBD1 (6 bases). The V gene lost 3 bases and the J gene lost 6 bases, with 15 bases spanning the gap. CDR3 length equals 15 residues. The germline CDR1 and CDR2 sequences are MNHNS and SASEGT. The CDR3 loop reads CASSDPGGRSQPQHF. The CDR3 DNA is TGTGCCAGCAGTGATCCCGGGGGCAGAAGTCAGCCCCAGCATTTT.

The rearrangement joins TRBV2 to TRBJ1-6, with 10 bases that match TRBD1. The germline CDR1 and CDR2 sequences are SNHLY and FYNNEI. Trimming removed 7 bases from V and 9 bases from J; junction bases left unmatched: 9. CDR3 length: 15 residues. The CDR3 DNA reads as TGTGCCAGCAATTGGGGGACAGGGGTTGCTTCACCCCTCCACTTT. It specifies CASNWGTGVASPLHF. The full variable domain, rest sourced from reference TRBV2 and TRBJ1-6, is EPEVTQTPSHQVTQMGQEVILRCVPISNHLYFYWYRQILGQKVEFLVSFYNNEISEKSEIFDDQFSVERPDGSNFTLKIRSTKLEDSAMYFCASNWGTGVASPLHFGNGTRLTVT.

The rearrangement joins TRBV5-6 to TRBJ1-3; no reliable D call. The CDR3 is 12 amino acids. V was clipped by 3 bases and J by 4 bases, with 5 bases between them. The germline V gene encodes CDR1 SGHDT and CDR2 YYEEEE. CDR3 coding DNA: TGTGCCAGCAGCTCCGGGGGAAACACCATATATTTT. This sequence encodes CASSSGGNTIYF.

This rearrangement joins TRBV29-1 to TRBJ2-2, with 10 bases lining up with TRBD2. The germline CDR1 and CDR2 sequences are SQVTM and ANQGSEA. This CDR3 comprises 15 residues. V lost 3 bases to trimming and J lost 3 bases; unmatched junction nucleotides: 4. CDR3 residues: CSVERTSGDTGELFF. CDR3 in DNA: TGCAGCGTTGAGCGGACTAGCGGCGACACCGGGGAGCTGTTTTTT.

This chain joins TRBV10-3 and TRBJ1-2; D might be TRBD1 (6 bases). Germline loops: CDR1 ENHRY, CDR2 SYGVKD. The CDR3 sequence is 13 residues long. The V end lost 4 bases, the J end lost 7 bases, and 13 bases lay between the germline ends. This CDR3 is CAISGKGGSGYTF. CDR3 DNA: TGTGCCATCAGTGGAAAGGGGGGCTCTGGCTACACCTTC.

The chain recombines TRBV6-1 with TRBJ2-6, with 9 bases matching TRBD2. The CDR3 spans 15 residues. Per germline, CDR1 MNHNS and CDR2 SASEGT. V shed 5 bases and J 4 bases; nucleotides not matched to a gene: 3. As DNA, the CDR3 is TGTGCCAGCAGTCCCCTAGCGGGAGGGGCCAACGTCCTGACTTTC. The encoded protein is CASSPLAGGANVLTF.

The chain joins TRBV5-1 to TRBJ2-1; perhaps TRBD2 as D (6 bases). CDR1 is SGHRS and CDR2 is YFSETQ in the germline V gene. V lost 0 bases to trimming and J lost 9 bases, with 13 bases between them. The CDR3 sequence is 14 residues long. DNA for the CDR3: TGCGCCAGCAGCTTGGGGACTCCCGGGAGTGAGCAGTTCTTC. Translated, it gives CASSLGTPGSEQFF.

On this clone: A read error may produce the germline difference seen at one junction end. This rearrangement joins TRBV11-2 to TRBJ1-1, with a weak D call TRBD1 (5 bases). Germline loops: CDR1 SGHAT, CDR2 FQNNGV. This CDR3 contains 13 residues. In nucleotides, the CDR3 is TGTGCCAGCAGCTTAGCAGGGAACTCTGAAGCTTTCTTT. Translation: CASSLAGNSEAFF.

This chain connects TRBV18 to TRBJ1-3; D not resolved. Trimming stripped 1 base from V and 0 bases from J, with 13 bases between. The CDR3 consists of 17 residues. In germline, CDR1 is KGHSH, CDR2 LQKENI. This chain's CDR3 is CASSPLWGESSGNTIYF. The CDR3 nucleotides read TGTGCCAGCTCACCACTTTGGGGAGAGAGCTCTGGAAACACCATATATTTT.

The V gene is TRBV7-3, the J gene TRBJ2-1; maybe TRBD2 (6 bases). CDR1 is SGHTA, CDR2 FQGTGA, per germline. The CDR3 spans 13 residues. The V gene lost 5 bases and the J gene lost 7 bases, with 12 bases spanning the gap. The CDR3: CASSKGLANEQFF. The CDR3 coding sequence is TGTGCCAGCAGCAAGGGACTTGCTAATGAGCAGTTCTTC.

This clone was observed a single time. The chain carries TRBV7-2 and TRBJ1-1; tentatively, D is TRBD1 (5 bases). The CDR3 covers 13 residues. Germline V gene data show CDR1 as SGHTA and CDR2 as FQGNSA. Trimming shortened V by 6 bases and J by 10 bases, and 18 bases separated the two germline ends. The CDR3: CASRLGDPGRAFF. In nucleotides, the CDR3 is TGTGCCAGCAGACTGGGGGACCCGGGGCGAGCTTTCTTT.

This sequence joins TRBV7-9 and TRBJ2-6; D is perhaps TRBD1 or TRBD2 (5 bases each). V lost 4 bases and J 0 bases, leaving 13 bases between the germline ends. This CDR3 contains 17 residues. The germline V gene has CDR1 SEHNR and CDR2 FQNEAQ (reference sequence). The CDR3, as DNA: TGTGCCAGCAGCTCACCCGGGGCGGCCTCTGGGGCCAACGTCCTGACTTTC. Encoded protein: CASSSPGAASGANVLTF.

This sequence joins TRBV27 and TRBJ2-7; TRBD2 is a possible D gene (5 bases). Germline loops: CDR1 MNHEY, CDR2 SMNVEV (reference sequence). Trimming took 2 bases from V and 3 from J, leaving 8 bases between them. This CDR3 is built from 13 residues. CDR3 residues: CASSLGLLYEQYF. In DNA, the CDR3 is TGTGCCAGCAGTTTAGGACTTCTCTACGAGCAGTACTTC.

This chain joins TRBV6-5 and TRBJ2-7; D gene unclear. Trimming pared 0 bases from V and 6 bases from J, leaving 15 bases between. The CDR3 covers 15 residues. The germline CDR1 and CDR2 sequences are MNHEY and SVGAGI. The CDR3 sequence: CASSYSGNALGEQYF. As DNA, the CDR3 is TGTGCCAGCAGTTACTCGGGGAACGCCCTCGGCGAGCAGTACTTC.